The present T cell receptor (beta chain) was sequenced within a study of glioma-infiltrating T cells. A remark on this clonotype: What it binds is unknown. This may stem from a read error, because a much larger clone lies one nucleotide away.

This CDR3 has 14 amino acids. CDR1 is SGHDN and CDR2 is FVKESK in the germline V gene. V was clipped by 0 bases and J by 17 bases; unmatched bases: 9. The study, taken as a whole, reports: Tissue and blood shared very few CDR3 sequences. Tissue-blood divergence was below expectation in non-neoplastic patients, above in gliomas.

Using RNA template, CDR3s of TCR alpha and beta were amplified with iRepertoire arm-PCR. Input was roughly 100-450 ng of tissue mRNA or PBMC total RNA. TCRdb reprocessed the multiplex PCR reads via MiXCR and lists one record per CDR3 protein. The table shows approximately 110,000 distinct CDR3 sequences, with approximately 23% occurring only once. This clonotype originated in a human donor with low-grade glioma or glioblastoma, undergoing nonglioma brain surgery, or in good health (not recorded which). This chain joins TRBV14 and TRBJ1-6; 8 bases align to TRBD1. Material for sequencing was glioma tissue, nonneoplastic brain tissue, or PBMCs (not recorded which). This CDR3 reads CASSQDWDRWPVHF. DNA of the CDR3: TGTGCCAGCAGCCAAGATTGGGACAGGTGGCCCGTCCACTTT. The full variable domain, its missing parts supplied by reference TRBV14 and TRBJ1-6, is EAGVTQFPSHSVIEKGQTVTLRCDPISGHDNLYWYRRVMGKEIKFLLHFVKESKQDESGMPNNRFLAERTGGTYSTLKVQPAELEDSGVYFCASSQDWDRWPVHFGNGTRLTVT.